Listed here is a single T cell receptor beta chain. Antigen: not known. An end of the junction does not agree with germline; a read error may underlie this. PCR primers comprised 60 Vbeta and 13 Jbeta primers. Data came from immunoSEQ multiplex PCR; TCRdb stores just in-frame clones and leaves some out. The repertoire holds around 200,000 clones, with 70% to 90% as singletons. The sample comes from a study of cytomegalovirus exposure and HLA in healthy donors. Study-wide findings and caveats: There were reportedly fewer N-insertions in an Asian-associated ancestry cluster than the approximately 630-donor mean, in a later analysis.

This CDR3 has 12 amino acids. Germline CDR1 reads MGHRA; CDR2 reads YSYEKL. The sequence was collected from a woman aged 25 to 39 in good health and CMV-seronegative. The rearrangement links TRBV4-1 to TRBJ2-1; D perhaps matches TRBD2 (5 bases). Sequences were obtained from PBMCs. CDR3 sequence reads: CASSRDSGFRVF. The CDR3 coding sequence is TGCGCCAGCAGCCGTGACTCGGGGTTTCGGGTCTTC.